This T cell receptor beta chain was recovered during a study of blood T cell repertoires in COVID-19. The method was immunoSEQ multiplex PCR; TCRdb's version includes in-frame clones alone and lacks a portion of them. Of 450,000 or so clones listed, 70% to 90% are singletons. The specimen sequenced was peripheral blood. The receptor was derived from a woman in her 40s with COVID-19, enrolled during active disease.

In nucleotides, the CDR3 is TGTGCCAGCAGTTCCGGGAGTAACTATGGCTACACCTTC. Translating gives CASSSGSNYGYTF. V is TRBV2 and J is TRBJ1-2; D not resolved. CDR3 size: 13 residues. Trimming pared 5 bases from V and 1 base from J, leaving 8 bases between. From germline, CDR1 is SNHLY and CDR2 FYNNEI.